One and the same sample provided the 13 T cell receptor beta chains below, sequenced in a study of blood T cell repertoires in COVID-19. Only in-frame clones appear in the TCRdb table, and some are missing; sequencing was by immunoSEQ multiplex PCR. The table shows 200,000 to 250,000 clones, with 80% to 90% occurring only once. Sequenced material: PBMCs or T cells enriched from blood (not recorded which). The source of these receptors is a woman in her 30s who had been exposed to COVID-19.

V is TRBV7-2 and J is TRBJ1-5; a weak D match, TRBD1 (5 bases). V was pared by 4 bases and J by 1 base, with 11 bases between. Germline V CDR1 and CDR2: SGHTA, FQGNSA. The CDR3 length is 15 residues. CDR3 DNA: TGTGCCAGCAGCTCTAAAAGACAGAGCAATCAGCCCCAGCATTTT. It encodes CASSSKRQSNQPQHF.

This clone occurred once. The chain is built from TRBV2 and TRBJ1-1, with D possibly TRBD1 on 6 matching bases. The germline V gene has CDR1 SNHLY and CDR2 FYNNEI. Trimming took off 3 bases at V and 0 bases at J, with 20 bases between the two ends. This CDR3 spans 18 amino acids. The CDR3 loop is CASSDKIVDRPMNTEAFF. The CDR3 DNA follows: TGTGCCAGCAGTGACAAAATAGTGGACAGACCTATGAACACTGAAGCTTTCTTT.

The rearrangement uses TRBV4-1 and TRBJ2-5; 15 bases are a match to TRBD2. Germline CDR1 MGHRA, CDR2 YSYEKL. J was trimmed by 5 bases and V by 4 bases; bases with no gene match: 8. The CDR3 is 17 residues long. The CDR3 DNA follows: TGCGCCAGCAGCCCTCCGGGACTAGCGGGAGGAGGTGAGACCCAGTACTTC. The encoded protein is CASSPPGLAGGGETQYF.

In regard to this clone: This CDR3 is also generated by other DNA sequences in the sample. J is TRBJ2-6 and V is TRBV29-1; D perhaps matches TRBD2 (6 bases). The CDR3 covers 13 residues. Germline values: CDR1 SQVTM, CDR2 ANQGSEA. V shed 4 bases and J shed 4 bases, with 8 bases lying between them. CDR3 in DNA: TGCAGCGTTGGCGGGGCAGGGGCCAACGTCCTGACTTTC. It codes for CSVGGAGANVLTF.

The gene calls are TRBV5-4 and TRBJ1-1; D not resolved. V dropped 3 bases and J dropped 0 bases, with 9 bases sitting between them. This CDR3 contains 14 residues. From germline, CDR1 is SGHNT and CDR2 YYREEE (reference sequence). The CDR3 DNA follows: TGTGCCAGCAGCTCCAACATTATGAACACTGAAGCTTTCTTT. Its protein is CASSSNIMNTEAFF.

The CDR3 DNA follows: TGTGCCAGCAGCTGGGCTAGCGGGCAAGATACGCAGTATTTT. Amino acids: CASSWASGQDTQYF. The genes are TRBV7-9 and TRBJ2-3, with 8 bases identical to TRBD2. This CDR3 contains 14 residues. J lost 5 bases, V lost 4 bases, and 5 bases had no gene match. From germline, CDR1 is SEHNR and CDR2 FQNEAQ (reference sequence).

The V gene is TRBV5-6, the J gene TRBJ2-1, with 7 bases fitting TRBD2. The CDR3 spans 18 residues. Germline V CDR1 and CDR2: SGHDT, YYEEEE. After removal of 5 bases from V and 0 bases from J, the junction contained 14 bases not matched to a gene. The CDR3 DNA reads TGTGCCAGCAGTCCTCGGGAGGACGGATATAGCTCCTACAATGAGCAGTTCTTC. Translation gives CASSPREDGYSSYNEQFF.

The chain links TRBV11-2 to TRBJ2-3; possible D gene TRBD2, 6 bases. Germline values: CDR1 SGHAT, CDR2 FQNNGV. V gave up 7 bases and J gave up 2 bases, with 19 bases separating them. This CDR3 region has 16 residues. The CDR3 nucleotides are TGTGCCAGCACCCTGGGACTTCTTCTCTCCACAGATACGCAGTATTTT. Translation: CASTLGLLLSTDTQYF.

V usage is TRBV5-1 and J usage is TRBJ1-6; TRBD1 might be the D (5 bases). CDR1 and CDR2 (germline): SGHRS, YFSETQ. The CDR3 extends over 15 amino acids. V gave up 4 bases and J gave up 7 bases, with 15 bases separating them. CDR3 in amino acids: CASSLGTGQNSPLHF. In nucleotides, the CDR3 is TGCGCCAGCAGCCTGGGCACAGGTCAAAATTCACCCCTCCACTTT.

The rearrangement joins TRBV6-5 to TRBJ2-7; D is unclear. There are 14 residues in the CDR3. V dropped 6 bases and J dropped 0 bases, with 12 bases sitting between them. From germline, CDR1 is MNHEY and CDR2 SVGAGI. The chain's CDR3 is CASSYDSSSYEQYF. CDR3 nucleotide sequence: TGTGCCAGCAGCTATGACTCCTCCTCCTACGAGCAGTACTTC.

This sequence joins TRBV28 and TRBJ1-5, with 8 nucleotides matching TRBD1. Germline CDR1 is MDHEN and CDR2 is SYDVKM. CDR3 size: 18 residues. The V and J ends lost 2 bases and 0 bases, in that order; junction bases with no gene match: 9. The CDR3 spells CASSLVGQGIYSNQPQHF. The CDR3 DNA reads as TGTGCCAGCAGTTTAGTAGGACAGGGAATATATAGCAATCAGCCCCAGCATTTT.

The chain is built from TRBV11-2 and TRBJ2-5, with 9 bases fitting TRBD1. V lost 5 bases and J lost 5; bases outside the gene matches: 12. CDR3 size: 16 residues. CDR1 and CDR2 from the germline V gene are SGHAT and FQNNGV. CDR3 nucleotides: TGTGCCAGCAGCAGACGTGGGGACAGGGTCGGGGAGACCCAGTACTTC. This encodes CASSRRGDRVGETQYF.

The chain couples TRBV6-5 to TRBJ1-6; D not certain. V lost 7 bases, J lost 15 bases, and 13 bases lay in between. The CDR3 has 11 amino acids. The germline CDR1 and CDR2 sequences are MNHEY and SVGAGI. The CDR3 here is CASIQGGDLHF. CDR3 DNA: TGTGCCAGCATCCAAGGCGGAGACCTCCACTTT.